The clone carrying this TCR beta chain was seen only once. Its cognate antigen is unknown. A modified ARM-PCR protocol with three rounds of nested PCR amplified TCRbeta. One entry per CDR3 protein results from TCRdb running MiXCR on the multiplex PCR reads. The sample includes around 140,000 distinct CDR3 sequences, approximately 66% of them seen just once. The sample belongs to a study of tumor and adjacent non-tumor tissue in lung cancer. Study-level background: The cohort had 12 adenocarcinoma, 2 squamous cell and 1 small cell patients. Study-wide findings and caveats: Significantly higher TCR diversity was found in tumor than normal lung. Shorter survival was associated with higher TCR diversity in tumors.

No cell sorting was done before RNA was extracted from the tissue. This CDR3 comprises 17 residues. The V and J ends lost 4 bases and 4 bases respectively, with 17 bases between them. Germline CDR1 MGHRA, CDR2 YSYEKL. This clonotype was sampled from a man between 60 and 75 years old with small cell lung cancer. Material: lung tumor tissue. This chain uses TRBV4-1 with TRBJ2-6; D may correspond to TRBD1 or TRBD2 (5 bases each). The DNA for the CDR3 is TGCGCCAGCAGCCCCAATGGGACCGTCTCCGGGGCCAACGTCCTGACTTTC. Its protein product is CASSPNGTVSGANVLTF.